The clone carrying this T cell receptor (beta chain) was counted a single time. As yet, its antigen is unknown. The sample originates from a study of cytomegalovirus exposure and HLA in healthy donors. Overall study: Genotyping showed roughly 77% of 398 donors falling in the Caucasian-associated ancestry cluster. Findings and limits, study-wide: Analyses of presence and absence presupposed an approximately uniform sequencing depth across donors. Researchers had no immune exposure information except CMV serostatus available.

Vbeta (60) and Jbeta (13) primers were used in the PCR. Clones were read by immunoSEQ multiplex PCR, and TCRdb kept only the in-frame ones, dropping some. The sample carries over 80,000 clones, roughly 79% recorded once. V shed 6 bases, J shed 3 bases, and the junction held 10 bases outside the gene matches. Germline lookup yields CDR1 MNHEY and CDR2 SMNVEV (reference sequence). This CDR3 comprises 16 residues. The chain combines TRBV27 with TRBJ2-7, with 11 nucleotides matching TRBD2. The origin of this receptor is a woman in her 70s in good health and CMV-seropositive. What was sequenced was PBMCs. Written as DNA, the CDR3 is TGTGCCAGCAGAAACCAACTAGCGGGAGAGAGCTACGAGCAGTACTTC. Encoded protein: CASRNQLAGESYEQYF.